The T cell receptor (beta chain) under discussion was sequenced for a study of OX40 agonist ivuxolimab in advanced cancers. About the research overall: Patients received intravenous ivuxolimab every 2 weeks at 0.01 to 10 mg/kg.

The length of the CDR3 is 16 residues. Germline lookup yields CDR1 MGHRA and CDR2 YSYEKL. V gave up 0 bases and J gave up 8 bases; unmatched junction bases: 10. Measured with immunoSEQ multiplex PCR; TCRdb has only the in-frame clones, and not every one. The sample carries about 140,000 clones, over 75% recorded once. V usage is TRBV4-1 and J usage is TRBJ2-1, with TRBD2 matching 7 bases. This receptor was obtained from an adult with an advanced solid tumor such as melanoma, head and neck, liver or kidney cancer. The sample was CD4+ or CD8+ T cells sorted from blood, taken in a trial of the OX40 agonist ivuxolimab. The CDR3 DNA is TGCGCCAGCAGCCAAGAGCCTAGCGGACCTCAGGATGAGCAGTTCTTC. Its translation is CASSQEPSGPQDEQFF.